This T cell receptor (beta chain) was sequenced for a study of Ad26.COV2.S vaccination and SARS-CoV-2 variants. Germline trimming cut 3 bases from V and 0 bases from J; bases unmatched to any gene: 9. In germline, CDR1 is KGHSH, CDR2 LQKENI. The CDR3 spans 17 residues. Profiled with immunoSEQ multiplex PCR; TCRdb holds only in-frame clones, not every one. The data contain 450,000 to 550,000 clones, 70% to 90% of them seen just once; the ten biggest clones take up 1.7%. The treatment: around 19 received Ad26.COV2.S at low or high dose, single or two shots; a few received placebo; per-sample allocation not given. Collection of the samples took place on day 63 after the first injection of vaccine or placebo.

This TCR came from a person between 18 and 60 years old who received the Ad26.COV2.S COVID-19 vaccine or a placebo. The chain employs TRBV18 and TRBJ1-1, with 8 bases that match TRBD1. Sequences were derived from peripheral blood, sampled in a trial of Ad26.COV2.S vaccine versus placebo. In nucleotides, the CDR3 is TGTGCCAGCTCACCGGTGGGGACAGGCGCCATGAACACTGAAGCTTTCTTT. Encoded protein: CASSPVGTGAMNTEAFF.